This T cell receptor (beta chain) was captured by sequencing in a study of beta chain features in type 1 diabetes. Populations isolated by sorting all had purity greater than 98%. In regard to this clone: The antigen is unknown.

Expressed TCRB transcripts were sequenced because the entire RNA isolate underwent reverse transcription. Profiling relied on immunoSEQ multiplex PCR, and the TCRdb table lists in-frame clones only, not all of them. The sample contains 130,000 to 150,000 clones, about a tenth of which appear only once. General study points: Shorter templates might be favored by PCR, and equally so in patients and in controls. The question of HLA type influencing TCRB rearrangement was one that remained unresolved here.

This CDR3 has 12 residues. Germline CDR1 is MNHNY and CDR2 is SVGAGI (reference sequence). Trimming cost V 5 bases and J 3 bases, with 7 bases left between them. Input material: central memory CD4+ T cells from blood. This receptor was taken from a man younger than 30 in good health. The chain couples TRBV6-6 to TRBJ1-2; D gene ambiguous. CDR3 sequence reads: CASSPGDYGYTF. In DNA, the CDR3 is TGTGCCAGCAGTCCCGGGGACTATGGCTACACCTTC.